Listed below are T cell receptor beta chains from one sample, sequenced in a study of a mutant IDH1 vaccine in newly diagnosed glioma. Method: immunoSEQ multiplex PCR; TCRdb's copy keeps in-frame clones and lacks some. Of about 50,000 clones listed, about 88% are singletons. Their antigens are not known. The specimen comprised PBMCs, sampled from a glioma patient whose treatment included an IDH1 peptide vaccine. These receptor sequences come from a woman aged 50 to 65 with glioma. CDR3s include the opening cysteine and the closing phenylalanine or tryptophan. The listing skips clone size in some rows; elsewhere it reads once, few, many or a size class.

size: .; V: TRBV5-1; J: TRBJ1-6; CDR3: CASSREGELTYNSPLHF
size: .; V: TRBV25-1; J: TRBJ2-7; CDR3: CASSPSGGVIAVQYF
size: .; V: TRBV5-4; J: TRBJ1-6; CDR3: CASSLGSGHNSPLHF
size: once; V: TRBV15; J: TRBJ1-2; CDR3: CATSRERGWDYGYTF
size: once; V: TRBV6-5; J: TRBJ2-5; CDR3: CASSPQETQYF
size: .; V: TRBV19; J: TRBJ1-5; CDR3: CARGGARSNQPQHF
size: .; V: TRBV29-1; J: TRBJ2-5; CDR3: CSVGTGFSETQYF
size: .; V: TRBV19; J: TRBJ1-2; CDR3: CASSSSGQGPYGYTF
size: .; V: TRBV10-3; J: TRBJ2-3; CDR3: CAIEGGTDTQYF
size: .; V: TRBV29-1; J: TRBJ1-1; CDR3: CSVVQGVIGEAFF
size: once; V: TRBV5-4; J: TRBJ2-7; CDR3: CASSRRDRDYEQYF
size: .; V: TRBV13; J: TRBJ1-2; CDR3: CASSLSGTARIYGYTF
size: .; V: TRBV11-3; J: TRBJ1-1; CDR3: CASSLRKNTEAFF
size: once; V: TRBV11-3; J: TRBJ1-1; CDR3: CASTISGGTTEAFF
size: .; V: TRBV6-1; J: TRBJ2-3; CDR3: CASSDRPSFLSTDTQYF
size: once; V: TRBV19; J: TRBJ1-3; CDR3: CASSIRRDKSSGNTIYF
size: once; V: TRBV7-2; J: TRBJ2-5; CDR3: CASSGGGTGVETQYF
size: .; V: TRBV4-3; J: TRBJ2-7; CDR3: CASSQDIQGPYEQYF
size: medium-sized; V: TRBV7-8; J: TRBJ1-2; CDR3: CASSRTESNYGYTF
size: .; V: TRBV4-2; J: TRBJ2-7; CDR3: CASSQDWMGGAGEQYF
size: .; V: TRBV4-2; J: TRBJ2-3; CDR3: CASSQETSGGYTDTQYF
size: few; V: TRBV5-5; J: TRBJ1-5; CDR3: CASSWGTGNQPQHF
size: .; V: TRBV5-4; J: TRBJ2-5; CDR3: CASSLTVQETQYF
size: .; V: TRBV9; J: TRBJ2-3; CDR3: CASSVWPSGTDTQYF
size: .; V: TRBV9; J: TRBJ1-3; CDR3: CASSVVGAGNTIYF
size: once; V: TRBV28; J: TRBJ1-2; CDR3: CASSLLFPGLPF
size: .; V: TRBV27; J: TRBJ2-3; CDR3: CASSSPSGGYTDTQYF
size: .; V: TRBV4-2; J: TRBJ2-5; CDR3: CASSQGRSGGQETQYF
size: .; V: TRBV7-9; J: TRBJ1-4; CDR3: CASSPRDRGPAGEKLFF
size: once; V: TRBV7-3; J: TRBJ1-3; CDR3: CASGAGNTIYF
size: few; V: TRBV5-4; J: TRBJ1-5; CDR3: CAISDRESNQPQHF
size: .; V: TRBV7-9; J: TRBJ1-3; CDR3: CASRPDRPRGDTIYF
size: .; V: TRBV5-1; J: TRBJ2-3; CDR3: CASSFPDRSDTQYF
size: .; V: TRBV30; J: TRBJ2-7; CDR3: CAVDRGYEQYF
size: once; V: TRBV9; J: TRBJ1-4; CDR3: CASSVAGTINEKLFF
size: .; V: TRBV6-1; J: TRBJ1-1; CDR3: CASSGWTGLNTEAFF
size: .; V: TRBV9; J: TRBJ2-6; CDR3: CASSVVGIGGGANVLTF
size: medium-sized; V: TRBV14; J: TRBJ2-6; CDR3: CASSRQGGAANVLTF
size: once; V: TRBV14; J: TRBJ1-1; CDR3: CASSQRKQGRLFMSDTEAFF
size: .; V: TRBV5-1; J: TRBJ2-3; CDR3: CASKLTGYTDTQYF
size: .; V: TRBV5-4; J: TRBJ2-5; CDR3: CASSLVLLRTVGVQETQYF
size: .; V: TRBV6-1; J: TRBJ2-7; CDR3: CASSEERDRNSYEQYF
size: .; V: TRBV7-2; J: TRBJ1-4; CDR3: CASSFGTGGDEKLFF
size: .; V: TRBV7-2; J: TRBJ2-5; CDR3: CASSLIAGAETQYF
size: .; V: TRBV6-1; J: TRBJ1-4; CDR3: CASSEGPGQHNEKLFF
size: .; V: TRBV27; J: TRBJ1-1; CDR3: CASRLGPLNTEAFF
size: few; V: TRBV27; J: TRBJ1-3; CDR3: CASRGNTIYF
size: once; V: TRBV18; J: TRBJ1-4; CDR3: CASSQRAKGTQTNEKLFF
size: .; V: TRBV6-1; J: TRBJ2-7; CDR3: CASSGGWGSVREQYF
size: once; V: TRBV6-1; J: TRBJ2-7; CDR3: CASSDRQGAIEQYF
size: .; V: TRBV19; J: TRBJ1-1; CDR3: CASSEGGGTEAFF
size: .; V: TRBV7-8; J: TRBJ1-5; CDR3: CASSLKGGNQPQHF
size: .; V: TRBV5-6; J: TRBJ2-7; CDR3: CASSLMTGTGGYEQYF
size: few; V: TRBV29-1; J: TRBJ1-2; CDR3: CSVERDRASGYTF
size: .; V: TRBV7-8; J: TRBJ1-4; CDR3: CASSFPPAGYLREKLFF